These 7 T cell receptor beta chains share one sample of origin, sequenced in a study of shared clonotypes between healthy human individuals. Some clones are missing from TCRdb's copy, which holds only in-frame ones; the method was immunoSEQ multiplex PCR. The data contain some 2,000,000 clones, 95% of them seen just once; the ten biggest clones take up 0.1% to 0.15%. Sequencing used naive CD4+ T cells sorted from blood. Subset specified: CD45RA+ positively selected. The receptors were sampled from a man between 18 and 35 years old in good health.

V usage is TRBV2 and J usage is TRBJ2-1, with D perhaps matching TRBD2 (5 bases). The CDR3 is made up of 14 amino acids. CDR1 is SNHLY, CDR2 FYNNEI, per germline. Deletions cut 2 bases from V and 5 bases from J, with 10 bases between. The CDR3 DNA is TGTGCCAGCAGTGAACTATCGGGGAACAATGAGCAGTTCTTC. This sequence encodes CASSELSGNNEQFF.

The genes are TRBV5-4 and TRBJ2-2; D gene ambiguous. CDR1 SGHNT and CDR2 YYREEE come from the germline V gene (reference sequence). The CDR3 extends over 14 amino acids. The V end lost 4 bases, the J end lost 3 bases, and 10 bases lay between the germline ends. This CDR3 reads CASSSDVHTGELFF. In DNA form, the CDR3 reads TGTGCCAGCAGCAGTGACGTTCACACCGGGGAGCTGTTTTTT.

The chain couples TRBV9 to TRBJ2-6; perhaps TRBD1 as D (5 bases). Trimming pared 4 bases from V and 0 bases from J, leaving 11 bases between. Germline CDR1 is SGDLS and CDR2 is YYNGEE. This CDR3 is 16 amino acids long. CDR3 region: CASSTGRISGANVLTF. The CDR3 DNA is TGTGCCAGCAGCACAGGACGGATCTCTGGGGCCAACGTCCTGACTTTC.

The chain employs TRBV6-5 and TRBJ1-6; 7 nucleotides line up with TRBD1. V lost 6 bases to trimming and J lost 6 bases; unmatched junction nucleotides: 8. Germline V gene lookup returns CDR1 MNHEY and CDR2 SVGAGI. The CDR3 is 15 amino acids. Here the CDR3 reads CASSRRGTANSPLHF. The CDR3 coding sequence is TGTGCCAGCAGCCGACGGGGGACAGCTAATTCACCCCTCCACTTT.

This clone came up once. The rearrangement joins TRBV5-6 to TRBJ1-3, with 7 bases lining up with TRBD1. The CDR3 totals 14 residues. V lost 3 bases and J lost 5; bases outside the gene matches: 5. Germline V gene lookup returns CDR1 SGHDT and CDR2 YYEEEE. As DNA, the CDR3 is TGTGCCAGCAGCTACGGACAGGTCAGAAACACCATATATTTT. Translated: CASSYGQVRNTIYF.

This chain connects TRBV5-4 to TRBJ1-6; D is uncertain. Per germline, CDR1 SGHNT and CDR2 YYREEE (reference sequence). This CDR3 is 13 amino acids long. V was trimmed by 4 bases and J by 11 bases, leaving 13 bases between them. CDR3 region: CASSPGIRTPLHF. In DNA form, the CDR3 reads TGTGCCAGCAGCCCCGGGATCAGGACACCCCTCCACTTT.

Comments on this clone: Within the sample, other DNA sequences also encode this same CDR3. The chain has TRBV10-2 and TRBJ2-5; maybe TRBD1 (6 bases). Germline CDR1 and CDR2: WSHSY and SAAADI. The V and J ends lost 3 bases and 4 bases respectively, with 6 bases between them. CDR3 length equals 12 residues. DNA of the CDR3: TGCGCCAGCAGTGAACAGGGAGAGACCCAGTACTTC. This codes for CASSEQGETQYF.